One sample yielded the 16 T cell receptor beta chains listed below, sequenced in a study of T cell changes during pregnancy in multiple sclerosis. This table comes from immunoSEQ multiplex PCR, and its TCRdb copy is limited to in-frame clones, with some not included. This sample has 64,000 or so clones; 95% to 97% occur once, and the top ten carry approximately 2.5%. The sample here was CD8+ T cells from peripheral blood mononuclear cells, taken after pregnancy. These receptors originate from a female donor with multiple sclerosis, enrolled in a pregnancy study.

The chain links TRBV14 to TRBJ1-2; 7 nucleotides align to TRBD1. Germline V lookup: CDR1 SGHDN, CDR2 FVKESK. The CDR3 is 15 amino acids. Trimming cost V 4 bases and J 4 bases; bases outside gene matches: 9. CDR3 coding DNA: TGTGCCAGCAGCCCAAAAGAGGGGGCGACCTATGGCTACACCTTC. This gives the protein CASSPKEGATYGYTF.

In nucleotides, the CDR3 is TGTGCCAGCAGTTTATTTGGGCTAGCGGTCTCCCAAGAGACCCAGTACTTC. Its protein product is CASSLFGLAVSQETQYF. This chain links TRBV28 with TRBJ2-5, with 7 bases lining up with TRBD2. The CDR3 sequence is 17 residues long. Germline V CDR1 and CDR2: MDHEN, SYDVKM. V shed 1 base and J 1 base; nucleotides not matched to a gene: 9.

The rearrangement joins TRBV29-1 to TRBJ2-1; D possibly corresponds to TRBD1 (6 bases). The CDR3 totals 13 residues. The ends were cut back, 2 bases at V and 6 bases at J, with 11 bases in the middle. Germline CDR1 is SQVTM and CDR2 is ANQGSEA. CDR3 residues: CSVEKGTPNEQFF. The CDR3 region has the DNA TGCAGCGTTGAAAAAGGGACACCCAATGAGCAGTTCTTC.

V usage is TRBV14 and J usage is TRBJ1-2; D gene uncertain. The V end lost 1 base, the J end lost 8 bases, and 8 bases lay between the germline ends. The CDR3 totals 12 residues. The V gene's germline CDR1 is SGHDN and CDR2 FVKESK. Written as DNA, the CDR3 is TGTGCCAGCAGCCAAGGTTTTGGCGGCTACACCTTC. It codes for CASSQGFGGYTF.

Here the CDR3 reads CATSRASSVDTQYF. The CDR3 DNA is TGTGCCACCAGCAGGGCTAGTTCGGTGGATACGCAGTATTTT. The genes are TRBV15 and TRBJ2-3; D gene ambiguous. Germline lookup yields CDR1 LNHNV and CDR2 YYDKDF (reference sequence). CDR3 size: 14 residues. The V and J ends lost 3 bases and 6 bases respectively, with 13 bases between them.

The rearrangement joins TRBV7-6 to TRBJ2-1, with unresolved D. CDR1 is SGHVS and CDR2 is FNYEAQ in the germline V gene. CDR3 size: 11 residues. V lost 5 bases and J 8 bases, leaving 7 bases between the germline ends. The CDR3 loop reads CASSESYEQFF. CDR3 DNA sequence: TGTGCCAGCAGCGAGTCCTATGAGCAGTTCTTC.

The chain is built from TRBV18 and TRBJ1-5; 12 bases fit TRBD1. The CDR3 extends over 16 amino acids. Looked up from germline, CDR1 is KGHSH and CDR2 is LQKENI. The V and J ends lost 3 bases and 5 bases, in that order; junction bases with no gene match: 5. CDR3 nucleotides: TGTGCCAGCTCACCTGCCGGGACAGGGGGCTATCAGCCCCAGCATTTT. It is translated as CASSPAGTGGYQPQHF.

The chain joins TRBV19 to TRBJ2-7; 12 nucleotides match TRBD2. This CDR3 has 15 residues. The ends lost 5 bases at V and 3 bases at J; junction bases unmatched: 5. The germline V gene has CDR1 LNHDA and CDR2 SQIVND (reference sequence). The DNA of the CDR3 is TGTGCCAGTAGTCCAACACTAGCGGGAGGCTACGAGCAGTACTTC. It yields the protein CASSPTLAGGYEQYF.

The rearrangement joins TRBV19 to TRBJ1-1; a possible D gene is TRBD1 (6 bases). The germline V gene encodes CDR1 LNHDA and CDR2 SQIVND (reference sequence). V was clipped by 10 bases and J by 7 bases, with 25 bases between them. The CDR3 extends over 15 amino acids. CDR3 amino acids: CATQVGTRGVGEAFF. CDR3 DNA sequence: TGTGCCACCCAAGTTGGGACACGGGGCGTCGGTGAAGCTTTCTTT.

This chain uses TRBV1 with TRBJ2-7; the DNA was not used to check the table's D call, TRBD1. TRBV1 is assigned pseudogene status. The CDR3 loop spans 15 amino acids. The CDR3: CTSSQGGTGDYEQYF. The CDR3 region has the DNA TGCACCAGCAGCCAAGGAGGGACAGGCGACTACGAGCAGTACTTC.

This chain joins TRBV19 and TRBJ2-7, with TRBD2 matching 9 bases. The V segment lost 5 bases and the J segment 5 bases; nucleotides outside the gene matches: 4. This CDR3 spans 13 amino acids. CDR1 is LNHDA, CDR2 SQIVND, per germline (reference sequence). CDR3 in DNA: TGTGCCAGTAGTGTAGCGGGAGCACACGAGCAGTACTTC. Translation gives CASSVAGAHEQYF.

As to this clone: One junction end disagrees with the germline gene, perhaps due to a read error. The CDR3 region is CASRLAALSYEQYF. The DNA for the CDR3 is TGTGCCAGCAGATTAGCGGCTCTCTCCTACGAGCAGTACTTC. The chain recombines TRBV7-8 with TRBJ2-7, with D possibly being TRBD2 (6 bases). The CDR3 covers 14 residues. Germline CDR1 SGHVS, CDR2 FQNEAQ.

The chain carries TRBV7-8 and TRBJ2-3; 8 nucleotides match TRBD2. Germline CDR1 and CDR2: SGHVS and FQNEAQ. With V trimmed by 3 bases and J by 1 base, 12 bases remained unmatched. This CDR3 region has 18 residues. Written as DNA, the CDR3 is TGTGCCAGCAGCTTGGATTTAGCGGGAAGGATGGGCACAGATACGCAGTATTTT. Its protein is CASSLDLAGRMGTDTQYF.

The chain uses TRBV4-3 and TRBJ2-7; 11 positions match TRBD2. The CDR3 loop spans 14 amino acids. V shed 2 bases and J 4 bases; nucleotides not matched to a gene: 1. The germline CDR1 and CDR2 sequences are LGHNA and YSLEER. The CDR3 loop reads CASSQRLAGYEQYF. The CDR3 DNA is TGCGCCAGCAGCCAAAGACTAGCGGGGTACGAGCAGTACTTC.

The V call is TRBV2, the J call TRBJ1-1, with a weak D call TRBD1 (5 bases). Germline V lookup: CDR1 SNHLY, CDR2 FYNNEI. There are 17 residues in the CDR3. The ends were cut back, 7 bases at V and 4 bases at J, with 25 bases in the middle. The CDR3 here is CASTQTGGHSAGTEAFF. As DNA, the CDR3 is TGTGCCAGCACCCAAACAGGAGGGCACTCGGCGGGCACTGAAGCTTTCTTT.

The rearrangement links TRBV12-2 to TRBJ2-7; the table's D call, TRBD1, was not checked against the DNA. TRBV12-2 counts as a pseudogene. This CDR3 contains 14 residues. The CDR3 is CASRLRQTFYEQYF. CDR3 nucleotides: TGTGCAAGTCGCTTACGACAGACCTTCTACGAGCAGTACTTC.